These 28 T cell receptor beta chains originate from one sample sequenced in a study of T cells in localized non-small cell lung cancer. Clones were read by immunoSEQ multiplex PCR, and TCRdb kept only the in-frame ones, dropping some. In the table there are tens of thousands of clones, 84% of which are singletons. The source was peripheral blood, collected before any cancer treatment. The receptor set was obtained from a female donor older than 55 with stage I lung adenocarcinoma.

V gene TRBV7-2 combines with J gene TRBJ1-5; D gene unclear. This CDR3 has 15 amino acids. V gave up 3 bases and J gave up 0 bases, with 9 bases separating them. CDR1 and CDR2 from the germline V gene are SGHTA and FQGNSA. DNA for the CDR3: TGTGCCAGCAGCTTGATGCCAGATAGCAATCAGCCCCAGCATTTT. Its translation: CASSLMPDSNQPQHF.

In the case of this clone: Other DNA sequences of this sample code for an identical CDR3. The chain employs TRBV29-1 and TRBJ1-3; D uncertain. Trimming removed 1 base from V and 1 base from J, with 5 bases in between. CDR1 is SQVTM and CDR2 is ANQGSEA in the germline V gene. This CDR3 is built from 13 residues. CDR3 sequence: CSVEVGSGNTIYF. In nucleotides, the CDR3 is TGCAGCGTTGAAGTGGGATCTGGAAACACCATATATTTT.

CDR3 protein: CASSQVREDTGELFF. Here the CDR3 DNA reads TGTGCCAGCAGCCAAGTGAGGGAGGACACCGGGGAGCTGTTTTTT. The rearrangement links TRBV5-6 to TRBJ2-2; a weak D match, TRBD2 (6 bases). V was shortened by 4 bases and J by 3 bases, with 13 bases between the two germline ends. This CDR3 has 15 residues. The germline V gene has CDR1 SGHDT and CDR2 YYEEEE. Full variable domain (missing parts from reference TRBV5-6 and TRBJ2-2): DAGVTQSPTHLIKTRGQQVTLRCSPKSGHDTVSWYQQALGQGPQFIFQYYEEEERQRGNFPDRFSGHQFPNYSSELNVNALLLGDSALYLCASSQVREDTGELFFGEGSRLTVL.

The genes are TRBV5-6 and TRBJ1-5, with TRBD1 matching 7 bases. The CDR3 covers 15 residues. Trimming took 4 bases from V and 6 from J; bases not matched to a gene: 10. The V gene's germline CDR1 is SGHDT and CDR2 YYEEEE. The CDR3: CASSPYDRAFQPQHF. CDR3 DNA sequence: TGTGCCAGCAGCCCCTATGACAGGGCATTTCAGCCCCAGCATTTT.

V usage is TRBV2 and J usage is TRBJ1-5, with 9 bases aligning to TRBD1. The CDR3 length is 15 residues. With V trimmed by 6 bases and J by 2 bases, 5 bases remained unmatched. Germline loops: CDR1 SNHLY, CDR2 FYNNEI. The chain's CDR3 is CASSPQGAGNQPQHF. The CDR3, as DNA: TGTGCCAGCAGCCCACAGGGGGCAGGCAATCAGCCCCAGCATTTT.

CDR3 region: CASSVTSGVNTQYF. The CDR3 nucleotides are TGTGCCAGCAGTGTGACTAGCGGGGTAAATACGCAGTATTTT. V is TRBV25-1 and J is TRBJ2-3, with 11 bases that match TRBD2. The V gene end was trimmed by 4 bases and the J gene end by 7 bases; junction bases not matched to a gene: 4. The CDR3 covers 14 residues. Germline loops: CDR1 MGHDK, CDR2 SYGVNS.

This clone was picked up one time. The CDR3 reads CASSLGQGAFEAFF. The CDR3 nucleotides are TGTGCCAGCAGCTTAGGCCAGGGGGCGTTTGAAGCTTTCTTT. This chain joins TRBV5-4 and TRBJ1-1, with TRBD1 identical over 8 bases. Germline lookup yields CDR1 SGHNT and CDR2 YYREEE (reference sequence). This CDR3 has 14 amino acids. The V and J ends lost 2 bases and 7 bases, in that order; junction bases with no gene match: 7.

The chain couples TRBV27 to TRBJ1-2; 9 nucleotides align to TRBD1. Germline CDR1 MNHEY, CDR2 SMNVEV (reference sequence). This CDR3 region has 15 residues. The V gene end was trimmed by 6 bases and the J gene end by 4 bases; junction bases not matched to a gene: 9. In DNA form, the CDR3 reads TGTGCCAGCAGCAGAGGACAGGGGCAAGTCTATGGCTACACCTTC. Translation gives CASSRGQGQVYGYTF.

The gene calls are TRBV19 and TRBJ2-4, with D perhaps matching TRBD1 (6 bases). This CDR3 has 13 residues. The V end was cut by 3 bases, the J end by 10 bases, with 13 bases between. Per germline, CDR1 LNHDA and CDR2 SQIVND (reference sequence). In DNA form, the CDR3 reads TGTGCCAGTAGTATCACAGGGTTGGGAATTCAGTACTTC. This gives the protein CASSITGLGIQYF.

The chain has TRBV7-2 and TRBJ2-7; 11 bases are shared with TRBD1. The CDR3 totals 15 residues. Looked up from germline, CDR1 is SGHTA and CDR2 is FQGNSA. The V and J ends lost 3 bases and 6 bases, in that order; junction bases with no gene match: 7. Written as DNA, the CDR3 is TGTGCCAGCAGCTTTACGGGGGACAGGGGGTCCGAGCAGTACTTC. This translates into CASSFTGDRGSEQYF.

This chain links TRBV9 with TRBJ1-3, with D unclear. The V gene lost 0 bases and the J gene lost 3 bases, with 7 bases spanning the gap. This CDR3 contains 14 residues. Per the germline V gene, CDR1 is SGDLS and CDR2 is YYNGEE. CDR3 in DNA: TGTGCCAGCAGCGTAGGGGTGGGTGGAAACACCATATATTTT. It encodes CASSVGVGGNTIYF. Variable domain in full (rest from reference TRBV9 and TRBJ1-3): DSGVTQTPKHLITATGQRVTLRCSPRSGDLSVYWYQQSLDQGLQFLIQYYNGEERAKGNILERFSAQQFPDLHSELNLSSLELGDSALYFCASSVGVGGNTIYFGEGSWLTVV.

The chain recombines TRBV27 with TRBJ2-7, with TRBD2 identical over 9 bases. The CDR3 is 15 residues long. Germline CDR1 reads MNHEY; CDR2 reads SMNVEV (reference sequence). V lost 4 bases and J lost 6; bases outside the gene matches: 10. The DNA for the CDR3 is TGTGCCAGCAGTTCTAGCGGGACCGGCTCCGGCGAGCAGTACTTC. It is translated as CASSSSGTGSGEQYF.

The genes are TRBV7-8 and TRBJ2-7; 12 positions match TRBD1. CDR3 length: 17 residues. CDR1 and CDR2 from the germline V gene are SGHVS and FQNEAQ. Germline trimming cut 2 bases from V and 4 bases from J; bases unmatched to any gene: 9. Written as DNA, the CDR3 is TGTGCCAGCAGCTTATATACCGGGACAGGGGGCGGGTACGAGCAGTACTTC. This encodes CASSLYTGTGGGYEQYF.

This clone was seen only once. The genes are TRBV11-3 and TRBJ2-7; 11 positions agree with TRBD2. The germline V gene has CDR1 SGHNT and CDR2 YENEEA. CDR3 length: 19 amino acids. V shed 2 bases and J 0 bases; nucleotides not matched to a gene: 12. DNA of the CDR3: TGTGCCAGCAGCTTACGCGGACTAGCGGGCTTCACGGCCTCCTACGAGCAGTACTTC. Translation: CASSLRGLAGFTASYEQYF.

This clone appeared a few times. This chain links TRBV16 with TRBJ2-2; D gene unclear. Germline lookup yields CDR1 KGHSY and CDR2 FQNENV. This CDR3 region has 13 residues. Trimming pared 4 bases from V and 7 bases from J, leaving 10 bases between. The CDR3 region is CASSPQSYGELFF. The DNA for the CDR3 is TGTGCCAGCAGCCCCCAATCGTACGGGGAGCTGTTTTTT. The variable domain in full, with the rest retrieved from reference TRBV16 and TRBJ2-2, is GEEVAQTPKHLVRGEGQKAKLYCAPIKGHSYVFWYQQVLKNEFKFLISFQNENVFDETGMPKERFSAKCLPNSPCSLEIQATKLEDSAVYFCASSPQSYGELFFGEGSRLTVL.

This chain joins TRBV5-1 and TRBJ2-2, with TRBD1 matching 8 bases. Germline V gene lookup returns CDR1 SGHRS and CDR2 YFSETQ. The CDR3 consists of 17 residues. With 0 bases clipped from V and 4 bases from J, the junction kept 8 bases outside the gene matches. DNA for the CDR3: TGCGCCAGCAGCTTGGTGACAGGGGCGGTGAGCACCGGGGAGCTGTTTTTT. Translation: CASSLVTGAVSTGELFF.

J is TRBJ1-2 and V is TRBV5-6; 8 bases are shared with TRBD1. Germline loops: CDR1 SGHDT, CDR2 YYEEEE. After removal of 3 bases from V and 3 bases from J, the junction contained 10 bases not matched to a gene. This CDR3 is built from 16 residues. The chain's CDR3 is CASSSDRERRYYGYTF. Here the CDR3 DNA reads TGTGCCAGCAGCTCGGACAGGGAGAGGCGCTACTATGGCTACACCTTC.

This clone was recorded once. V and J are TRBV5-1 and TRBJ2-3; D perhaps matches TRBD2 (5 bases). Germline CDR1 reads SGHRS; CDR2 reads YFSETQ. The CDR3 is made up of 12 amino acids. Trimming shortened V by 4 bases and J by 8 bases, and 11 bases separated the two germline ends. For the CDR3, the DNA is TGCGCCAGCAGCGAACCAGCGGCTACGCAGTATTTT. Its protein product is CASSEPAATQYF.

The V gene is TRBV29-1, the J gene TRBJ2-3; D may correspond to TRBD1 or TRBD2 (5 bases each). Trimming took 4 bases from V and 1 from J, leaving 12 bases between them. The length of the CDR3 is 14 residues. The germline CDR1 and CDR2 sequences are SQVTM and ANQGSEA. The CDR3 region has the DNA TGCAGCGTTGCCCGGGACGGTCGCACAGATACGCAGTATTTT. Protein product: CSVARDGRTDTQYF.

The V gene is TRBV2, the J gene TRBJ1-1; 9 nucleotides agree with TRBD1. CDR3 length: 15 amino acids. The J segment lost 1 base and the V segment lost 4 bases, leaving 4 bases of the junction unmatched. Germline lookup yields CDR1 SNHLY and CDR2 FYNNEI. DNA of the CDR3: TGTGCCAGCAGTGGGGACAGGGCTTCGAACACTGAAGCTTTCTTT. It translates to CASSGDRASNTEAFF. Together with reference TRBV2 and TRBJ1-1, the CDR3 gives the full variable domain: EPEVTQTPSHQVTQMGQEVILRCVPISNHLYFYWYRQILGQKVEFLVSFYNNEISEKSEIFDDQFSVERPDGSNFTLKIRSTKLEDSAMYFCASSGDRASNTEAFFGQGTRLTVV.

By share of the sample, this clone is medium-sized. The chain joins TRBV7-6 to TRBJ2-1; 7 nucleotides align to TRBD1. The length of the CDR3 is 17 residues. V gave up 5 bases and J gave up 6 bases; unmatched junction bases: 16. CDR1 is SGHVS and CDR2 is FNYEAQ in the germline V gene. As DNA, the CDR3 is TGTGCCAGCAGCCCGTTCGGGACAGTCACTGGTGTCAATGAGCAGTTCTTC. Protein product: CASSPFGTVTGVNEQFF.

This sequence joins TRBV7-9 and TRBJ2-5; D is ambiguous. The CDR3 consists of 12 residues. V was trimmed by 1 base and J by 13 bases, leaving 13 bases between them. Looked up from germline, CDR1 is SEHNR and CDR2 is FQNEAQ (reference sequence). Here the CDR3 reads CASSLGDQQLYF. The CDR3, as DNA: TGTGCCAGCAGCTTAGGTGACCAACAACTGTACTTC.

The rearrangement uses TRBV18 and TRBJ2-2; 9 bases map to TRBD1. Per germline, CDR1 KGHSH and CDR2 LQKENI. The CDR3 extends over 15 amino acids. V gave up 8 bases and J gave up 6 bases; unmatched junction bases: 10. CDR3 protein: CASRTGDPISGELFF. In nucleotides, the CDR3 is TGTGCCAGCCGGACAGGGGACCCTATTTCCGGGGAGCTGTTTTTT.

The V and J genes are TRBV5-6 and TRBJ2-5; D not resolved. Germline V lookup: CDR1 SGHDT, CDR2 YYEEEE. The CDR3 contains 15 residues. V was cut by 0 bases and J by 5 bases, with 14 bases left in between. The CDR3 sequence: CASSLGSDRVETQYF. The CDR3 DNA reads TGTGCCAGCAGCTTGGGATCGGATAGGGTGGAGACCCAGTACTTC.

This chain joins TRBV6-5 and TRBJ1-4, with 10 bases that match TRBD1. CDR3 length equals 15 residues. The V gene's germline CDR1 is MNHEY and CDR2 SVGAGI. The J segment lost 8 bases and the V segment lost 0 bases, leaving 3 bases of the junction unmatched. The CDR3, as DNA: TGTGCCAGCAGTTACTCGGACAGGGGGGCGGAAAAACTGTTTTTT. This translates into CASSYSDRGAEKLFF.

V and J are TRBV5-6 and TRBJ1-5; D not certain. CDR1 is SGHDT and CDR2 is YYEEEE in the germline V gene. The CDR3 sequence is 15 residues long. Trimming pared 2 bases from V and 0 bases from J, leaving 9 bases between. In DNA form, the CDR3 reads TGTGCCAGCAGCTTAGGCAGTTATAGCAATCAGCCCCAGCATTTT. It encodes CASSLGSYSNQPQHF.

The chain's CDR3 is CASSSLVRDYETQYF. In nucleotides, the CDR3 is TGTGCCAGCAGCTCCCTCGTGCGGGATTATGAGACCCAGTACTTC. V gene TRBV13 combines with J gene TRBJ2-5; the D gene is possibly TRBD2 (6 bases). The length of the CDR3 is 15 residues. Per the germline V gene, CDR1 is PRHDT and CDR2 is FYEKMQ (reference sequence). V was pared by 4 bases and J by 5 bases, with 17 bases between. The whole variable domain, remainder taken from reference TRBV13 and TRBJ2-5, is AAGVIQSPRHLIKEKRETATLKCYPIPRHDTVYWYQQGPGQDPQFLISFYEKMQSDKGSIPDRFSAQQFSDYHSELNMSSLELGDSALYFCASSSLVRDYETQYFGPGTRLLVL.

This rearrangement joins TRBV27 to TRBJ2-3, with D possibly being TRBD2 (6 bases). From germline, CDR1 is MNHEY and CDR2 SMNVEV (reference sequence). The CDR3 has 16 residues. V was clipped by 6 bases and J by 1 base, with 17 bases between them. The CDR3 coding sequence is TGTGCCAGCAGCCAAAGCGGTCCGGGAGGCACAGATACGCAGTATTTT. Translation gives CASSQSGPGGTDTQYF.